This T cell receptor beta chain was sequenced for a study of cytomegalovirus exposure and HLA in healthy donors. Researchers ran the PCR with 60 Vbeta and 13 Jbeta primers. Sequencing used immunoSEQ multiplex PCR; TCRdb keeps in-frame clones, though not all of them. The sample lists around 120,000 clones, roughly 60% occurring once. The CDR3 sequence is 15 residues long. Germline loops: CDR1 SNHLY, CDR2 FYNNEI. J gave up 0 bases and V 5 bases, and 4 bases lay outside the gene matches. Input material: PBMCs. The chain joins TRBV2 to TRBJ1-3, with TRBD1 matching over 7 bases. The clonotype originates from a man aged 40-50 years in good health and CMV-seropositive. In DNA form, the CDR3 reads TGTGCCAGCAGTTCACAGGGGTTCTCTGGAAACACCATATATTTT. Translating it yields CASSSQGFSGNTIYF.